This T cell receptor beta chain was profiled in a study of shared clonotypes between healthy human individuals. About the study: Donors consisted of a couple of women and three men between 18 and 49. Study findings and constraints: Clonotypes not shared had lower generation probabilities than those common to all four donors. For naive CD4 cells, around 5% of clonotypes were shared across a few donors.

The table came from immunoSEQ multiplex PCR; TCRdb's copy has only in-frame clones and leaves some out. Of around 2,000,000 clones in the sample, 85% to 95% were seen once. Losses at the gene ends were 3 bases for V and 3 bases for J; bases not matched to a gene: 14. Germline loops: CDR1 SGDLS, CDR2 YYNGEE. CDR3 length: 18 residues. Positively selected for CCR7, the CD45RO-negative cells used as naive CD8 cells excluded terminally differentiated effector memory CD45RA+ cells. Comments on this clone: Its antigen remains unknown.

The specimen sequenced was naive CD8+ T cells sorted from blood. The rearrangement links TRBV9 to TRBJ1-2; 10 bases match TRBD1. The TCR comes from a young man in good health. The CDR3 coding sequence is TGTGCCAGCAGCGCCTCCCGGGACAGGGGCCCTCCCTACTATGGCTACACCTTC. Translating gives CASSASRDRGPPYYGYTF.